This T cell receptor beta chain comes out of a study of CXCR3 chemokines and chemotherapy response in bladder cancer (dated by TCRdb to between 2021 and 2022). Concerning the study at large: The study examined whether intratumoral CXCR3 chemokine system activity predicted chemotherapy response in human bladder cancer.

Library prep was done by PCR. Reads for this sample came from an Illumina HiSeq 2500. Starting from the raw public reads, TCRdb applied fastp trimming at Q25, assembled clones with MiXCR and retained in-frame beta chains. Every entry covers one CDR3 protein and lists the most common genes and DNA from its rows. The sample table shows about 13,000 distinct CDR3 sequences, and 9.5% to 15% are seen once. The top ten hold roughly 27% of the sample. This clonotype has a count of ten or more. No cognate antigen has been identified for it. Within one base of it there is no much larger clone, and no base qualities were kept. From cysteine to phenylalanine, the CDR3 is 15 amino acids long. The retained sequence is limited to the CDR3, 45 bases, with the frame set at the first base. From the germline V gene, CDR1 is SGHDT and CDR2 is YYEEEE. V is cut back by 4 bases and J by 5 bases, with 10 bases in the junction unmatched.

This sequence originates from a human donor with bladder cancer that did not respond to neoadjuvant chemotherapy. The sample was collected from a patient whose treatment included neoadjuvant chemotherapy. The rearranged chain carries TRBV5-6 and TRBJ2-7, with 9 middle bases fitting TRBD1. The CDR3 reads CASSNEDRGSDEQYF. The nucleotide sequence is TGTGCCAGCAGCAATGAGGACAGGGGATCCGACGAGCAGTACTTC.